Listed here are 12 T cell receptor beta chains from one sample, sequenced in a study of OX40 agonist ivuxolimab in advanced cancers. TCRdb's table, derived via immunoSEQ multiplex PCR, lists solely in-frame clones and lacks some. The table has over 65,000 clones, approximately 86% seen once. Here the sequenced sample was CD4+ or CD8+ T cells sorted from blood, taken in a trial of the OX40 agonist ivuxolimab. The origin of the receptors is an adult with an advanced solid tumor such as melanoma, head and neck, liver or kidney cancer.

This rearrangement joins TRBV19 to TRBJ2-1, with a weak D call TRBD1 (6 bases). The CDR3 runs 17 residues. The germline V and J ends were trimmed by 0 bases and 7 bases, with 19 bases remaining between them. Germline loops: CDR1 LNHDA, CDR2 SQIVND (reference sequence). The CDR3 DNA reads TGTGCCAGTAGTATAGAGCTCAACAGGGACCTTGGGAATGAGCAGTTCTTC. Translated: CASSIELNRDLGNEQFF.

The chain joins TRBV28 to TRBJ1-2, with D possibly being TRBD1 (6 bases). CDR1 is MDHEN, CDR2 SYDVKM, per germline. Trimming took 3 bases from V and 2 from J, leaving 10 bases between them. The CDR3 covers 14 residues. CDR3 protein: CASSFGGGNYGYTF. The CDR3 DNA is TGTGCCAGCAGTTTCGGAGGGGGAAACTATGGCTACACCTTC.

The V call is TRBV18, the J call TRBJ1-6, with 9 positions matching TRBD1. Unmatched junction bases numbered 3, after V lost 5 bases and J lost 7 bases. CDR1 KGHSH and CDR2 LQKENI come from the germline V gene. This CDR3 is built from 14 residues. The CDR3 here is CASSNRGQNSPLHF. The CDR3 DNA is TGTGCCAGCTCAAACAGGGGGCAGAATTCACCCCTCCACTTT.

The chain's CDR3 is CASSPTESNQPQHF. CDR3 DNA sequence: TGTGCCAGCTCACCGACCGAAAGCAATCAGCCCCAGCATTTT. This chain connects TRBV18 to TRBJ1-5, with D uncertain. The CDR3 covers 14 residues. The germline V and J ends were trimmed by 3 bases and 1 base, with 7 bases remaining between them. Germline V gene sequence: CDR1 KGHSH, CDR2 LQKENI.

This clone was seen a handful of times. The CDR3 loop reads CASSSYRGSEQYF. The CDR3 coding sequence is TGTGCCAGCAGTTCATACAGGGGATCCGAGCAGTACTTC. V is TRBV27 and J is TRBJ2-7, with 7 nucleotides matching TRBD1. The CDR3 runs to 13 residues. The junction had 6 bases not matched to a gene; V was cut back by 4 bases and J by 6 bases. Germline CDR1 and CDR2: MNHEY and SMNVEV (reference sequence).

The chain joins TRBV14 to TRBJ2-1; 9 nucleotides match TRBD2. Germline CDR1 and CDR2: SGHDN and FVKESK. This CDR3 is built from 15 residues. With V trimmed by 6 bases and J by 5 bases, 8 bases remained unmatched. CDR3 sequence reads: CASRGGLAADNEQFF. The DNA for the CDR3 is TGTGCCAGCAGAGGGGGACTAGCTGCTGACAATGAGCAGTTCTTC.

The chain has TRBV2 and TRBJ1-1; no reliable D call. CDR3 length equals 12 residues. The germline V gene has CDR1 SNHLY and CDR2 FYNNEI. Trimming stripped 5 bases from V and 3 bases from J, with 7 bases between. The CDR3 loop is CASSKSDTEAFF. The CDR3 DNA sequence: TGTGCCAGCAGTAAATCGGACACTGAAGCTTTCTTT.

This chain joins TRBV30 and TRBJ1-1, with 8 bases lining up with TRBD1. V gave up 4 bases and J gave up 3 bases; unmatched junction bases: 7. The length of the CDR3 is 14 residues. The germline V gene encodes CDR1 GTSNPN and CDR2 SVGIG (reference sequence). DNA of the CDR3: TGTGCCTGGACCCCAGGGGGCTGGGACACTGAAGCTTTCTTT. Translating gives CAWTPGGWDTEAFF.

This chain links TRBV5-1 with TRBJ2-5, with TRBD2 identical over 11 bases. The CDR3 is made up of 14 amino acids. V gave up 4 bases and J gave up 4 bases; unmatched junction bases: 3. Germline V gene lookup returns CDR1 SGHRS and CDR2 YFSETQ. This CDR3 is CASSGGTSGETQYF. The CDR3 region has the DNA TGCGCCAGCAGCGGGGGGACTAGCGGAGAGACCCAGTACTTC.

The rearrangement joins TRBV9 to TRBJ1-2; maybe TRBD1 (5 bases). Germline loops: CDR1 SGDLS, CDR2 YYNGEE. CDR3 length: 16 residues. V was shortened by 4 bases and J by 5 bases, with 21 bases between the two germline ends. The CDR3 loop is CASSTTGAGGAYGYTF. The CDR3 DNA sequence: TGTGCCAGCAGCACAACCGGGGCAGGTGGGGCATATGGCTACACCTTC.

The rearrangement links TRBV2 to TRBJ1-2; tentative D call: TRBD1 (6 bases). The V end lost 7 bases, the J end lost 7 bases, and 16 bases lay between the germline ends. Germline assignment: CDR1 SNHLY and CDR2 FYNNEI. The CDR3 runs 13 residues. CDR3 region: CASKTGPVSGYTF. The DNA of the CDR3 is TGTGCCAGCAAAACAGGGCCGGTATCTGGCTACACCTTC.

This clone has more than one count but fewer than ten. This chain joins TRBV4-2 and TRBJ2-1; D is tentatively TRBD1 or TRBD2 (5 bases each). V lost 3 bases and J lost 5, with 17 bases in between. CDR3 length equals 16 residues. CDR1 and CDR2 (germline): LGHNA, YNFKEQ. The CDR3 DNA follows: TGTGCCAGCAGCCACGGGGCTTCTAACTCTAACAATGAGCAGTTCTTC. Residues: CASSHGASNSNNEQFF.